One sample yielded the 12 T cell receptor beta chains listed below, sequenced in a study of Ad26.COV2.S vaccination and SARS-CoV-2 variants (dated by TCRdb to about 2021). In the paper's terms, the treatment or condition label means: roughly 19 received Ad26.COV2.S at low or high dose, single or two shots; several received placebo; per-sample allocation not given. Repertoires of vaccine and placebo recipients were sequenced from samples taken on day 63 after the first injection. Libraries were prepared through the immunoSEQ multiplex PCR assay. What TCRdb holds here is the immuneACCESS table cut down to in-frame rearrangements. Part of the clones is not present; checked against another copy, under half of the missing clones reflect an unresolved V gene, and the others are unexplained. The sample table shows over 400,000 clones, and roughly 88% are seen once. Of the sample, around 4.5% is held by the ten largest clones.

This material consisted of peripheral blood, taken in a trial of Ad26.COV2.S vaccine versus placebo. The origin of the receptors is a person aged 18-60 years who received the Ad26.COV2.S COVID-19 vaccine or a placebo.

This clone has more than one count but fewer than ten. The V gene is TRBV5-4, the J gene TRBJ2-7; TRBD1 agrees at 10 bases. Germline V gene data show CDR1 as SGHNT and CDR2 as YYREEE (reference sequence). J gave up 4 bases and V 3 bases, and 10 bases lay outside the gene matches. CDR3 size: 16 residues. CDR3 in DNA: TGTGCCAGCAGCTCCCCCCGGGACAGGGGTGTGTACGAGCAGTACTTC. This sequence encodes CASSSPRDRGVYEQYF.

V usage is TRBV6-5 and J usage is TRBJ1-3; no clear D gene. V was pared by 2 bases and J by 4 bases, with 12 bases between. This CDR3 is built from 15 residues. Germline loops: CDR1 MNHEY, CDR2 SVGAGI. CDR3 DNA: TGTGCCAGCAGTTACGAGGGCGCGGCCGGAAACACCATATATTTT. As protein: CASSYEGAAGNTIYF.

For this clone: The junction departs from the called germline gene at one end, perhaps through a read error. DNA of the CDR3: TGTGCTAGCAGACGGGGCTACAATGAGCAGTTCTTC. This translates into CASRRGYNEQFF. The chain employs TRBV7-7 and TRBJ2-1, with a tentative D call TRBD2 (5 bases). Germline-derived CDR1 and CDR2 are SSHAT and FNYEAQ (reference sequence). The CDR3 is made up of 12 amino acids.

This clone appeared a few times. V gene TRBV10-3 combines with J gene TRBJ1-6; 12 bases agree with TRBD1. The germline V gene encodes CDR1 ENHRY and CDR2 SYGVKD. The CDR3 is 16 amino acids. Germline trimming cut 11 bases from V and 3 bases from J; bases unmatched to any gene: 8. The CDR3 loop reads CAAGTGGFGYNSPLHF. Here the CDR3 DNA reads TGTGCCGCCGGGACAGGGGGCTTTGGCTATAATTCACCCCTCCACTTT.

The chain carries TRBV24-1 and TRBJ2-7; D not certain. V was clipped by 10 bases and J by 2 bases, with 14 bases between them. CDR3 length: 13 residues. CDR1 is KGHDR and CDR2 is SFDVKD in the germline V gene. CDR3 nucleotides: TGTGCCACTGCGGTCGGGTGGACCTACGAGCAGTACTTC. Encoded protein: CATAVGWTYEQYF.

The V call is TRBV2, the J call TRBJ2-5; D not certain. Germline loops: CDR1 SNHLY, CDR2 FYNNEI. This CDR3 spans 12 amino acids. V lost 3 bases and J lost 5, with 7 bases in between. The CDR3 nucleotides are TGTGCCAGCAGTGATTATAGGGAGACCCAGTACTTC. Amino acid sequence: CASSDYRETQYF.

This rearrangement joins TRBV12-3 or TRBV12-4 to TRBJ2-1, with D uncertain. V was cut by 3 bases and J by 10 bases, with 13 bases left in between. This CDR3 region has 13 residues. The CDR3 here is CASSFLTSQEQFF. DNA for the CDR3: TGTGCCAGCAGTTTCCTGACTTCCCAAGAGCAGTTCTTC.

The chain couples TRBV7-9 to TRBJ2-1; TRBD2 matches at 7 bases. The junction had 4 bases not matched to a gene; V was cut back by 7 bases and J by 4 bases. The CDR3 has 13 amino acids. The germline V gene encodes CDR1 SEHNR and CDR2 FQNEAQ (reference sequence). The chain's CDR3 is CASTLAEYNEQFF. The CDR3 nucleotides read TGTGCCAGCACGCTAGCGGAATACAATGAGCAGTTCTTC. Filled out from reference TRBV7-9 and TRBJ2-1, the complete variable domain reads DTGVSQNPRHKITKRGQNVTFRCDPISEHNRLYWYRQTLGQGPEFLTYFQNEAQLEKSRLLSDRFSAERPKGSFSTLEIQRTEQGDSAMYLCASTLAEYNEQFFGPGTRLTVL.

This rearrangement joins TRBV7-6 to TRBJ1-5; D unclear. CDR3 length: 14 residues. Germline V lookup: CDR1 SGHVS, CDR2 FNYEAQ. Trimming stripped 2 bases from V and 4 bases from J, with 9 bases between. CDR3: CASSLWAGNQPQHF. For the CDR3, the DNA is TGTGCCAGCAGCTTATGGGCCGGGAATCAGCCCCAGCATTTT.

J is TRBJ2-1 and V is TRBV7-8, with 8 bases that match TRBD1. The CDR3 has 15 residues. Germline values: CDR1 SGHVS, CDR2 FQNEAQ. V gave up 1 base and J gave up 6 bases; unmatched junction bases: 5. The CDR3 coding sequence is TGTGCCAGCAGCTTAGGGGGGACAGGTATCAATGAGCAGTTCTTC. Translating gives CASSLGGTGINEQFF.

About this clone: One end of the junction is discordant with germline, which a read error may explain. The gene calls are TRBV12-5 and TRBJ2-1, with 8 nucleotides matching TRBD2. Germline values: CDR1 LGHNT, CDR2 FRNRAP. This CDR3 spans 14 amino acids. CDR3: CASALTSVNNEQFF. Here the CDR3 DNA reads TGTGCTAGTGCTTTGACTAGCGTAAACAATGAGCAGTTCTTC.

V is TRBV9 and J is TRBJ2-4; 7 bases align to TRBD2. V shed 0 bases, J shed 14 bases, and the junction held 14 bases outside the gene matches. This CDR3 spans 15 amino acids. The V gene's germline CDR1 is SGDLS and CDR2 YYNGEE. Written as DNA, the CDR3 is TGTGCCAGCAGCGTAGCCGCCGGGGACGGCGGGAGCAAGTACTTC. Translation: CASSVAAGDGGSKYF.